The entry below gives a single T cell receptor (beta chain) sequence along with its context. This entry belongs to a study of blood T cell repertoires in COVID-19. For the study at large: COVID-19 samples from acute and convalescent phases originated in the United States, Italy and Spain. Nucleic acid was either cDNA or gDNA, and it came from T cells, B-cell-depleted T cells, or PBMCs.

In the original analysis: It was from reference gene primer amplification that nucleated cell counts were estimated. Using immunoSEQ multiplex PCR, the repertoire was profiled, and TCRdb retains in-frame clones only, with some absent. V and J calls and clone size follow that table, whereas D and trimming were derived from the DNA. The sample lists 100,000 to 150,000 clones, over 70% occurring once. The CDR3 extends over 16 amino acids. The V gene's germline CDR1 is LGHDT and CDR2 YNNKEL (reference sequence). Trimming stripped 4 bases from V and 8 bases from J, with 23 bases between. The sequence was obtained from a man between 70 and 80 years old with acute or convalescent COVID-19. Sequencing was performed on peripheral blood. The chain carries TRBV3-1 (or the pseudogene TRBV3-2) and TRBJ1-2, with a weak D call TRBD1 (5 bases). The CDR3 region has the DNA TGTGCCAGCAGCCCATCGAGGTCCTCAGGGATGGGCGGCTACACCTTC. It codes for CASSPSRSSGMGGYTF.